A single T cell receptor beta chain is shown here with its context. Its antigen is as yet unknown. The sample is drawn from a study of cytomegalovirus exposure and HLA in healthy donors. Findings and caveats of the study: Donor immune exposure was known only as CMV serostatus. An analysis done earlier found most TCR beta V segments productive about 87% or about 30% of the time.

Germline V lookup: CDR1 MNHNY, CDR2 SVGAGI (reference sequence). This CDR3 comprises 14 residues. The ends lost 6 bases at V and 6 bases at J; junction bases unmatched: 7. The PCR had 60 Vbeta and 13 Jbeta primers. Method: immunoSEQ multiplex PCR; TCRdb's copy keeps in-frame clones and lacks some. The sample lists about 150,000 clones; 76% were seen once. This TCR derives from a man aged 40-55 years in good health and CMV-seronegative. What was sequenced was PBMCs. The chain is built from TRBV6-6 and TRBJ1-4; TRBD1 aligns across 7 bases. CDR3 sequence reads: CASSAQGFDEKLFF. CDR3 in DNA: TGTGCCAGCAGCGCACAGGGGTTTGATGAAAAACTGTTTTTT.